Listed here is a single TCR beta chain. What it binds is not known. With 60 Vbeta and 13 Jbeta primers, the PCR was carried out. Sequencing used immunoSEQ multiplex PCR; TCRdb keeps in-frame clones, though not all of them. The table records some 98,000 clones, roughly 76% of them present only once. This entry is derived from a study of cytomegalovirus exposure and HLA in healthy donors. The germline V gene has CDR1 SGHRS and CDR2 YFSETQ. CDR3 size: 12 residues. Trimming cost V 0 bases and J 3 bases, with 4 bases left between them. Study-wide results and caveats: A list of approximately 160 TCR beta chains associated with cytomegalovirus was given. The sole available immune exposure information was CMV serostatus. A later analysis appeared to link common viral pathogens to several of the most significant clusters. Researchers reported from a later analysis that most CMV-associated TCR beta chains appeared HLA-restricted.

V usage is TRBV5-1 and J usage is TRBJ2-7, with no clear D. The TCR sequence derives from a man aged 35-49 years in good health and CMV-seronegative. The sample taken for sequencing was PBMCs. In nucleotides, the CDR3 is TGCGCCAGCAGCTTGGACGGCTACGAGCAGTACTTC. The encoded protein is CASSLDGYEQYF.